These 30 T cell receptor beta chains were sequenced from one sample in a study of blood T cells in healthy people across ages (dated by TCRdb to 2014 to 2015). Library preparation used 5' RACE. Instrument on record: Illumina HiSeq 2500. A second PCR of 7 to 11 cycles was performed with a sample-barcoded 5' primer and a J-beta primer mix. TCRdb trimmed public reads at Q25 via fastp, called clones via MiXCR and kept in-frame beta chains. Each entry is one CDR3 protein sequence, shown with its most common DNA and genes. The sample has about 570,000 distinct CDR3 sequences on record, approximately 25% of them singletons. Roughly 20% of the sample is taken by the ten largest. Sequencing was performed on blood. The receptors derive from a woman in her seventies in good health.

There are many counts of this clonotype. CDR3 in DNA: TGCAGCGTCCGGCAGGGTCAAGAGACCCAGTACTTC. It is translated as CSVRQGQETQYF. The chain recombines TRBV29-1 with TRBJ2-5; possibly TRBD1 for D (5 bases). The germline CDR1 and CDR2 sequences are SQVTM and ANQGSEA. The CDR3 loop spans 12 amino acids. V was clipped by 6 bases and J by 2 bases, with 10 bases between them.

CDR3 DNA sequence: TGTGCCAGTACCGCGGCCCGGGACGCTCTTAACTATGGCTACACCTTC. This sequence encodes CASTAARDALNYGYTF. J is TRBJ1-2 and V is TRBV19; tentative D call: TRBD1 (5 bases). This CDR3 comprises 16 residues. CDR1 is LNHDA and CDR2 is SQIVND in the germline V gene (reference sequence). Trimming cost V 7 bases and J 1 base, with 19 bases left between them.

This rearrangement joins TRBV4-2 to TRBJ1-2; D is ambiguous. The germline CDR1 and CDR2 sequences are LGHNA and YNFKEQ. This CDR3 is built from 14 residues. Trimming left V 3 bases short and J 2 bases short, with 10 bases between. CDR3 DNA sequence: TGTGCCAGCAGCCAGGAAGTAGTGAACTATGGCTACACCTTC. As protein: CASSQEVVNYGYTF.

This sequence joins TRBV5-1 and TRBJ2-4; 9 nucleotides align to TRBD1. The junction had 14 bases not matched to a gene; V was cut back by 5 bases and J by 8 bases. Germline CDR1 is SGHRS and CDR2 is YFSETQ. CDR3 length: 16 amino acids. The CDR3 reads CASREPIGTGIDIQYF. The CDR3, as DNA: TGCGCCAGCAGAGAACCTATCGGGACAGGGATTGACATTCAGTACTTC.

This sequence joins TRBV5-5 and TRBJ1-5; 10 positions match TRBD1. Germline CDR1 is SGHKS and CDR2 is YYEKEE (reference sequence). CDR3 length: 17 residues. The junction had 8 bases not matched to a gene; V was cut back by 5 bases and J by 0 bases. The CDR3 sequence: CASRAGTGVYSNQPQHF. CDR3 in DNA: TGTGCCAGCAGGGCCGGGACAGGGGTTTATAGCAATCAGCCCCAGCATTTT. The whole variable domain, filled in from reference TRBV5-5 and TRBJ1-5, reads DAGVTQSPTHLIKTRGQQVTLRCSPISGHKSVSWYQQVLGQGPQFIFQYYEKEERGRGNFPDRFSARQFPNYSSELNVNALLLGDSALYLCASRAGTGVYSNQPQHFGDGTRLSIL.

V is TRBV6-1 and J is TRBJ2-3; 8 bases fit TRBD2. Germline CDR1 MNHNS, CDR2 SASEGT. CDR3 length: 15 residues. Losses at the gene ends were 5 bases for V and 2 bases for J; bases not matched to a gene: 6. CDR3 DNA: TGTGCCAGCAGTACCACTAGCGGCCTCACAGATACGCAGTATTTT. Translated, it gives CASSTTSGLTDTQYF.

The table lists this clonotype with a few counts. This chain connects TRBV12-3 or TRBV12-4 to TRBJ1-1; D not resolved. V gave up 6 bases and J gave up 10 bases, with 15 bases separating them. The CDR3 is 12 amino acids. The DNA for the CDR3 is TGTGCCAGCAGCTTTCTGGAGGCTGGAGCTTTCTTT. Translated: CASSFLEAGAFF.

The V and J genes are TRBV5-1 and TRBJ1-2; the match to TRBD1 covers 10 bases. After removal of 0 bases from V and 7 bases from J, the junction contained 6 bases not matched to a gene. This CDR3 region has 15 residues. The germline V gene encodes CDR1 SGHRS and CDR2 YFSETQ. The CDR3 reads CASSLGQGANSGYTF. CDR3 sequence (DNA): TGCGCCAGCAGCTTGGGACAGGGGGCTAATTCTGGCTACACCTTC.

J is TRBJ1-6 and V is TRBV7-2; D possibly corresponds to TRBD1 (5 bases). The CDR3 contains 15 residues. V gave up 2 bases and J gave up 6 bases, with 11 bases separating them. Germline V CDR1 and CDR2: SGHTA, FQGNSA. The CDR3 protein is CASSLQSGTNSPLHF. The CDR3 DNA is TGTGCCAGCAGCTTACAGTCAGGGACTAATTCACCCCTCCACTTT. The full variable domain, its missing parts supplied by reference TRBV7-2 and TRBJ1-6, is GAGVSQSPSNKVTEKGKDVELRCDPISGHTALYWYRQSLGQGLEFLIYFQGNSAPDKSGLPSDRFSAERTGGSVSTLTIQRTQQEDSAVYLCASSLQSGTNSPLHFGNGTRLTVT.

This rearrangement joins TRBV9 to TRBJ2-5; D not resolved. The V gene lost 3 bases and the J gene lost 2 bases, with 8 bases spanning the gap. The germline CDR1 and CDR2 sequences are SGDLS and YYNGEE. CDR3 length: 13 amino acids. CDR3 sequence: CASSGQTQETQYF. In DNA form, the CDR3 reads TGTGCCAGCAGCGGCCAAACGCAAGAGACCCAGTACTTC. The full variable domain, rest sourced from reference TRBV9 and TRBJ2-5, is DSGVTQTPKHLITATGQRVTLRCSPRSGDLSVYWYQQSLDQGLQFLIQYYNGEERAKGNILERFSAQQFPDLHSELNLSSLELGDSALYFCASSGQTQETQYFGPGTRLLVL.

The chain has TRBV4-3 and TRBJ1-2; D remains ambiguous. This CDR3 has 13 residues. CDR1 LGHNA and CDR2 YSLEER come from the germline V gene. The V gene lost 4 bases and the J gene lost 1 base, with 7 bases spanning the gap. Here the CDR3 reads CASSRGFNYGYTF. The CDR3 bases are TGCGCCAGCAGCCGAGGGTTTAACTATGGCTACACCTTC.

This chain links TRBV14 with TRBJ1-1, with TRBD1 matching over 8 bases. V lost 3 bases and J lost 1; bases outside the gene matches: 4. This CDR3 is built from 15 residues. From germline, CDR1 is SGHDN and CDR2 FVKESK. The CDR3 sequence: CASSQLGTGNTEAFF. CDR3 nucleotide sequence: TGTGCCAGCAGCCAGCTCGGGACAGGGAACACTGAAGCTTTCTTT.

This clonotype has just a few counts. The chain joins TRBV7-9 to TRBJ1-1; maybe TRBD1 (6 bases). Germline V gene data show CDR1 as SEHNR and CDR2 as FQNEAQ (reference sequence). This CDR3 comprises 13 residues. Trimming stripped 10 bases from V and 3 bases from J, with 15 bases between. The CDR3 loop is CATKGGSDTEAFF. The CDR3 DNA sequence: TGTGCCACGAAGGGGGGGTCGGACACTGAAGCTTTCTTT.

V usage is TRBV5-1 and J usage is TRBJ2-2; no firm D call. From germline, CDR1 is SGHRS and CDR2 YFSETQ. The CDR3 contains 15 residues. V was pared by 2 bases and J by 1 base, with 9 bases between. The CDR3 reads CASSFRAGNTGELFF. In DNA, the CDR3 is TGCGCCAGCAGCTTCCGGGCAGGGAACACCGGGGAGCTGTTTTTT.

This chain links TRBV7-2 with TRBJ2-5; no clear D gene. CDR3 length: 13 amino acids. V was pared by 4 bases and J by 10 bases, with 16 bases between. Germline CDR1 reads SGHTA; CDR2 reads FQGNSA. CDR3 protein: CASSSEYLSYQYF. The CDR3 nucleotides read TGTGCCAGCAGCTCAGAATACCTTAGTTACCAGTACTTC.

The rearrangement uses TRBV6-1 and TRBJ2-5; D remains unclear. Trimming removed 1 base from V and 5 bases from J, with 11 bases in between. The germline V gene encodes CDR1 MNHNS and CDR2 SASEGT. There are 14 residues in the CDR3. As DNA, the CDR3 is TGTGCCAGCAGTGAAGTCGGGTCCCTGGAGACCCAGTACTTC. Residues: CASSEVGSLETQYF.

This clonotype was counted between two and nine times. CDR3 sequence reads: CARIPQGGEKLFF. The CDR3 coding sequence is TGCGCCAGAATACCCCAGGGAGGAGAAAAACTGTTTTTT. V usage is TRBV5-1 and J usage is TRBJ1-4; weak D call: TRBD1 (5 bases). Germline CDR1 and CDR2: SGHRS and YFSETQ. The V and J ends lost 8 bases and 8 bases respectively, with 16 bases between them. The CDR3 loop spans 13 amino acids.

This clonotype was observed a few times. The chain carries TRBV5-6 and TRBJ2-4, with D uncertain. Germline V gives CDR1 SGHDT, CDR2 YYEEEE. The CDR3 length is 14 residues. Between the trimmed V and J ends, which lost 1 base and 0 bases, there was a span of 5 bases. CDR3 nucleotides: TGTGCCAGCAGCTTGTGGCTAGCCAAAAACATTCAGTACTTC. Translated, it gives CASSLWLAKNIQYF.

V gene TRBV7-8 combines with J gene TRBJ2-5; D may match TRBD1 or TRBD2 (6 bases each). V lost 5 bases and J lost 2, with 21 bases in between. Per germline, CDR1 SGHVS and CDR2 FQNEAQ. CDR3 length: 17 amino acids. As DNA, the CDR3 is TGTGCCAGCAGCCCCCCGGGGGCCGCCGCGGGGCAAGAGACCCAGTACTTC. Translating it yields CASSPPGAAAGQETQYF.

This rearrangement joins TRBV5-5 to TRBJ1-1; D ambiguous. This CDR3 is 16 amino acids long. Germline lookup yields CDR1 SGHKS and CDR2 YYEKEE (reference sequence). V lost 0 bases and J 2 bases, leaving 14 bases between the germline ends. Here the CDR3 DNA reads TGTGCCAGCAGCTTGGGATTAGGTCTGGGTAACACTGAAGCTTTCTTT. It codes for CASSLGLGLGNTEAFF.

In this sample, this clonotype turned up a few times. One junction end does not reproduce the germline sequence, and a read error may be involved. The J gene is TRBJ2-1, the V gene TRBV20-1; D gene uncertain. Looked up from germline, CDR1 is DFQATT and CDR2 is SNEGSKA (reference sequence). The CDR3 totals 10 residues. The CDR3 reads CSARRNGQFF. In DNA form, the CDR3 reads TGCAGTGCTAGAAGAAATGGGCAGTTCTTC.

In nucleotides, the CDR3 is TGTGCCAGCAGTTTAGTGGCGGTTAGCTCCTACGAGCAGTACTTC. Translation gives CASSLVAVSSYEQYF. The V call is TRBV27, the J call TRBJ2-5; D is uncertain. Judging by the DNA end, TRBJ2-7 fits better; the J call may be wrong. Looked up from germline, CDR1 is MNHEY and CDR2 is SMNVEV (reference sequence). There are 15 residues in the CDR3.

The CDR3 nucleotides read TGCAGTGCTAAATGGCGGGGGGCCACCGGGGAGCTGTTTTTT. Residues: CSAKWRGATGELFF. J is TRBJ2-2 and V is TRBV20-1; TRBD2 matches 8 bases. This CDR3 region has 14 residues. J was trimmed by 4 bases and V by 4 bases; bases with no gene match: 5. CDR1 DFQATT and CDR2 SNEGSKA come from the germline V gene (reference sequence).

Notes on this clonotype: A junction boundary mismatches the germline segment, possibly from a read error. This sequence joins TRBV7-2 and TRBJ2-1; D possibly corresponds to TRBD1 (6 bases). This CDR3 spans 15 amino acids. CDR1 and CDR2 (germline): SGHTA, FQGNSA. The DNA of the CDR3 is TGCGCCAGCAGCTCCACCGGGACACCCTACAATGAGCAGTTCTTC. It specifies CASSSTGTPYNEQFF.

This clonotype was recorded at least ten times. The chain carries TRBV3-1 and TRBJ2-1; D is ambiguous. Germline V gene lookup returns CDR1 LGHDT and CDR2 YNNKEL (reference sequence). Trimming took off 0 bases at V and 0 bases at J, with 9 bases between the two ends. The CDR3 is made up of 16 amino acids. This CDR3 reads CASSQDTRSSYNEQFF. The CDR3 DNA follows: TGTGCCAGCAGCCAAGATACGCGGAGCTCCTACAATGAGCAGTTCTTC.

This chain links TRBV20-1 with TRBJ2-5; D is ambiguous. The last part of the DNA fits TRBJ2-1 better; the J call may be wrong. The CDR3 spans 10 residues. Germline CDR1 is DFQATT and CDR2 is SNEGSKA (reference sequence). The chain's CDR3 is CSARVDEQFF. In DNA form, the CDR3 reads TGCAGTGCTAGAGTAGATGAGCAGTTCTTC.

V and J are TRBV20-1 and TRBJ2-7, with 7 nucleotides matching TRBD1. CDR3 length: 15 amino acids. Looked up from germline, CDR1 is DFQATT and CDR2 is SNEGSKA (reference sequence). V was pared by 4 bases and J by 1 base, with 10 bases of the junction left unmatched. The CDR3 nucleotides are TGCAGTGCTATCTCCCTCCCAGGGGGATCCTACGAGCAGTACTTC. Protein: CSAISLPGGSYEQYF.

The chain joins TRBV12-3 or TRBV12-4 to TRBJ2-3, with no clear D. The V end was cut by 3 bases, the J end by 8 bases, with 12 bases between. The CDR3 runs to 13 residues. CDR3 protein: CASSLSLAGTQYF. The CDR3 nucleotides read TGTGCCAGCAGTTTGTCGCTGGCCGGTACGCAGTATTTT.

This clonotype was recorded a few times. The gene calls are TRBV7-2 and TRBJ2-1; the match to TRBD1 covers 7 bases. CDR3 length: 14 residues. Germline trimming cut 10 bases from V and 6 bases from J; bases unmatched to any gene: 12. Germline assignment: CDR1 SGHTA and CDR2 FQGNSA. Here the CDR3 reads CATKGGRVSNEQFF. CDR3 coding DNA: TGTGCCACGAAAGGGGGCAGGGTCTCCAATGAGCAGTTCTTC.

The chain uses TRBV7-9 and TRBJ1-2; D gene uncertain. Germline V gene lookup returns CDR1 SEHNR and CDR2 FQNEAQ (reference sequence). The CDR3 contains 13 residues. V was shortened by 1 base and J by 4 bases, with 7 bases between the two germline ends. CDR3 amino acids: CASSLVRAYGYTF. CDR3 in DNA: TGTGCCAGCAGCTTAGTACGCGCCTATGGCTACACCTTC. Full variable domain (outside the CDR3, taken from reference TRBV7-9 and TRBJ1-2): DTGVSQNPRHKITKRGQNVTFRCDPISEHNRLYWYRQTLGQGPEFLTYFQNEAQLEKSRLLSDRFSAERPKGSFSTLEIQRTEQGDSAMYLCASSLVRAYGYTFGSGTRLTVV.